Listed below are T cell receptor beta chains from one sample, sequenced in a study of blood T cell repertoires in COVID-19. Repertoires were generated with immunoSEQ multiplex PCR, while TCRdb's copy carries only in-frame clones and drops some. The repertoire includes fewer than 400,000 clones, 85% to 90% of them detected once, and roughly 2.9% sits in the top ten. Source material: peripheral blood. The origin of the receptors is a woman aged 25 to 39 with COVID-19, enrolled during active disease. CDR3s include the opening cysteine and the closing phenylalanine or tryptophan. Each record gives: CDR3 protein, CDR3 DNA, clone size, V gene, J gene, D gene. A D gene is named only where the DNA matches it firmly. The size entry is marked missing in some rows and otherwise reads once, few, many or a size class.

CASSSTQGARYEQYF	TGCGCCAGCAGCTCGACCCAGGGGGCGCGCTACGAGCAGTACTTC	-	TRBV5-1	TRBJ2-7	TRBD1
CASGPPDSQPQHF	TGTGCTAGTGGTCCCCCCGACAGTCAGCCCCAGCATTTT	-	TRBV12-5	TRBJ1-5	-
CASSLLRRDRSGYTF	TGTGCCAGCAGCTTACTAAGGAGGGACAGATCTGGCTACACCTTC	-	TRBV11-2	TRBJ1-2	TRBD1
CASSLGAAGGPNEKLFF	TGTGCCAGCAGCTTAGGTGCGGCAGGGGGACCTAATGAAAAACTGTTTTTT	-	TRBV7-6	TRBJ1-4	TRBD1
CATSTGGNTIYF	TGTGCCACTTCGACAGGCGGAAACACCATATATTTT	-	TRBV19	TRBJ1-3	-
CASSYSEASYEQYF	TGTGCCAGCAGTTATAGCGAGGCCTCCTACGAGCAGTACTTC	-	TRBV27	TRBJ2-7	-
CASSQLAGVTGELFF	TGTGCCAGCAGCCAACTAGCGGGAGTTACCGGGGAGCTGTTTTTT	-	TRBV3-1/TRBV3-2	TRBJ2-2	TRBD2
CASSPFESSGNTIYF	TGTGCCAGCTCACCATTCGAGAGCTCTGGAAACACCATATATTTT	-	TRBV18	TRBJ1-3	-
CSASSRLVRNEQFF	TGCAGTGCTAGTTCCCGACTAGTGAGGAATGAGCAGTTCTTC	-	TRBV20-1	TRBJ2-1	-
CASSQEPSGSSYNEQFF	TGCGCCAGCAGCCAAGAGCCTAGCGGGAGCTCCTACAATGAGCAGTTCTTC	-	TRBV4-1	TRBJ2-1	TRBD2
CASSEWTGSYEQYF	TGTGCCAGCAGTGAATGGACAGGCTCCTACGAGCAGTACTTC	-	TRBV6-1	TRBJ2-7	TRBD1
CASSRDSGNTGELFF	TGTGCCAGCAGCCGGGACAGCGGCAACACCGGGGAGCTGTTTTTT	-	TRBV7-2	TRBJ2-2	TRBD1
CASGRTGSYGYTF	TGCGCCAGCGGCCGGACAGGGTCCTATGGCTACACCTTC	once	TRBV10-2	TRBJ1-2	TRBD1
CASSRGTGVWNSPLHF	TGTGCCAGCAGTAGAGGGACAGGGGTTTGGAATTCACCCCTCCACTTT	-	TRBV28	TRBJ1-6	TRBD1
CASSYRTVSTDTQYF	TGTGCCAGCAGCTACAGGACGGTGAGCACAGATACGCAGTATTTT	-	TRBV9	TRBJ2-3	-
CASSSLRDNEQFF	TGCGCCAGCAGCTCCCTAAGAGACAATGAGCAGTTCTTC	-	TRBV5-1	TRBJ2-1	-
CASSLRGSNQPQHF	TGTGCCAGCAGTTTACGGGGAAGCAATCAGCCCCAGCATTTT	-	TRBV27	TRBJ1-5	-
CASNQGNYGYTF	TGTGCCAGCAACCAGGGTAACTATGGCTACACCTTC	-	TRBV2	TRBJ1-2	-
CARNGTGDEKLFF	TGTGCCAGAAACGGGACAGGCGATGAAAAACTGTTTTTT	-	TRBV5-3	TRBJ1-4	TRBD1
CSVVGGTVYQPQHF	TGCAGCGTTGTGGGGGGAACGGTTTATCAGCCCCAGCATTTT	few	TRBV29-1	TRBJ1-5	-
CASSDGTGGNQPQHF	TGTGCCAGCAGCGACGGGACAGGGGGCAATCAGCCCCAGCATTTT	-	TRBV11-1	TRBJ1-5	TRBD1
CARGWTGGGDGYTF	TGTGCCAGAGGTTGGACAGGGGGTGGGGATGGCTACACCTTC	-	TRBV2	TRBJ1-2	TRBD1
CASSLSNNRVQPQHF	TGTGCCAGCAGCCTTTCCAATAACAGGGTCCAGCCCCAGCATTTT	-	TRBV28	TRBJ1-5	-
CASSVRGKQFF	TGTGCCAGCAGTGTAAGGGGTAAGCAGTTCTTC	-	TRBV27	TRBJ2-1	-
CASSVKPYNSPLHF	TGTGCCAGCAGCGTTAAGCCTTATAATTCACCCCTCCACTTT	-	TRBV9	TRBJ1-6	-
CASSGASGYYNEQFF	TGTGCCAGCAGCGGCGCTAGCGGGTATTACAATGAGCAGTTCTTC	-	TRBV9	TRBJ2-1	TRBD2
CASSLGEGDTDTQYF	TGCGCCAGCAGCTTAGGGGAGGGGGACACAGATACGCAGTATTTT	-	TRBV5-1	TRBJ2-3	-
CASGFEKYGSSYNEQFF	TGTGCTAGTGGTTTCGAGAAATACGGGAGCTCCTACAATGAGCAGTTCTTC	-	TRBV12-5	TRBJ2-1	-
CASSWLHNNEQFF	TGTGCCAGTAGCTGGCTGCATAACAATGAGCAGTTCTTC	-	TRBV19	TRBJ2-1	-
CATRDPRTGRRHF	TGTGCCACCAGGGACCCAAGGACTGGGAGACGACACTTC	-	TRBV24-1	TRBJ2-4	-
CASSLRDRRGETQYF	TGTGCCAGCAGTTTACGGGACCGTCGGGGGGAGACCCAGTACTTC	-	TRBV6-2/TRBV6-3	TRBJ2-5	-
CASSETRAVNEQYF	TGTGCCAGCAGCGAAACCAGGGCAGTTAACGAGCAGTACTTC	-	TRBV2	TRBJ2-7	-
CASSQLTGRQETQYF	TGTGCCAGCAGCCAACTCACAGGGCGCCAAGAGACCCAGTACTTC	-	TRBV3-1/TRBV3-2	TRBJ2-5	-
CASLQFMNTEAFF	TGTGCCAGCCTTCAGTTCATGAACACTGAAGCTTTCTTT	-	TRBV6-5	TRBJ1-1	-
CASSVTGSSYNEQFF	TGTGCCAGCAGCGTAACCGGGAGCTCCTACAATGAGCAGTTCTTC	-	TRBV9	TRBJ2-1	-
CASSRDRDQPQHF	TGTGCCAGCAGTCGGGACAGAGATCAGCCCCAGCATTTT	-	TRBV14	TRBJ1-5	TRBD1
CASSPMTGDNSPLHF	TGTGCCAGCAGCCCTATGACAGGGGATAATTCACCCCTCCACTTT	-	TRBV7-9	TRBJ1-6	TRBD1
CASSLVGVGTLPNQPQHF	TGTGCCAGCAGCTTAGTCGGTGTGGGGACACTACCAAATCAGCCCCAGCATTTT	once	TRBV7-8	TRBJ1-5	-
CASSLFETGGSYGYTF	TGTGCCAGCAGTTTATTCGAGACAGGGGGGAGCTATGGCTACACCTTC	-	TRBV28	TRBJ1-2	TRBD1
CASSALGDTQYF	TGTGCCAGCTCCGCCCTCGGAGATACGCAGTATTTT	-	TRBV18	TRBJ2-3	-
CASSQHYEQYF	TGCGCCAGCAGTCAACACTACGAGCAGTACTTC	-	TRBV23-1	TRBJ2-7	-
CASSPTTKAEAFF	TGCGCCAGCAGCCCAACCACTAAGGCTGAAGCTTTCTTT	-	TRBV4-1	TRBJ1-1	-
CASSIWTGGGGELFF	TGTGCCAGTAGTATCTGGACAGGGGGCGGCGGGGAGCTGTTTTTT	-	TRBV19	TRBJ2-2	TRBD1
CASREGTTHSYNEQFF	TGCGCCAGCAGGGAAGGGACTACCCATTCATACAATGAGCAGTTCTTC	-	TRBV5-1	TRBJ2-1	TRBD2
CAWSVDRGETQYF	TGTGCCTGGAGTGTCGACAGGGGGGAGACCCAGTACTTC	once	TRBV30	TRBJ2-5	TRBD1
CASRARGAEAFF	TGTGCCAGCAGGGCAAGGGGCGCTGAAGCTTTCTTT	once	TRBV2	TRBJ1-1	-
CATSRAAGGNYGYTF	TGTGCCACCAGCAGAGCGGCAGGGGGTAACTATGGCTACACCTTC	once	TRBV15	TRBJ1-2	TRBD1
CASSFPGTGTYEQYF	TGTGCCAGTAGTTTCCCCGGGACAGGGACCTACGAGCAGTACTTC	-	TRBV19	TRBJ2-7	TRBD1
CASSLAAGEIYNEQFF	TGTGCCAGCAGCTTAGCTGCGGGAGAGATCTACAATGAGCAGTTCTTC	once	TRBV7-9	TRBJ2-1	TRBD2
CASGLAVAGRFYNEQFF	TGTGCTAGTGGTTTGGCGGTCGCGGGGCGATTCTACAATGAGCAGTTCTTC	-	TRBV12-5	TRBJ2-1	-
CASSPQGKETQYF	TGTGCCAGCAGTCCCCAGGGCAAAGAGACCCAGTACTTC	-	TRBV2	TRBJ2-5	-
CASSVLADNEQFF	TGTGCCAGCAGCGTTCTAGCGGACAATGAGCAGTTCTTC	-	TRBV9	TRBJ2-1	TRBD2
CAWSPTRTSGGLADTQYF	TGTGCCTGGAGTCCGACCCGGACTAGCGGAGGGTTGGCAGATACGCAGTATTTT	-	TRBV30	TRBJ2-3	TRBD2
CASSEPDSPRGYGYTF	TGCGCCAGCAGTGAGCCGGACAGCCCCCGGGGCTATGGCTACACCTTC	-	TRBV10-1	TRBJ1-2	-
CASSSETGELFF	TGTGCCAGCAGCTCCGAGACCGGGGAGCTGTTTTTT	-	TRBV11-3	TRBJ2-2	-
CASLGGGISNQPQHF	TGTGCCAGCCTCGGGGGGGGAATCAGCAATCAGCCCCAGCATTTT	-	TRBV28	TRBJ1-5	-
CASSTWDRGHGSPLHF	TGCGCCAGCAGCACCTGGGACAGGGGGCATGGGTCACCCCTCCACTTT	-	TRBV5-1	TRBJ1-6	TRBD1
CASSRTRDTEAFF	TGTGCCAGCAGTCGGACACGGGACACTGAAGCTTTCTTT	-	TRBV3-1/TRBV3-2	TRBJ1-1	-
CASSISGRGPVYTF	TGTGCCAGCAGCATCTCGGGCAGGGGGCCTGTCTACACCTTC	-	TRBV7-9	TRBJ1-2	TRBD1
CASSSLGTSSSYEQYF	TGTGCCAGCAGTTCCCTCGGGACTAGTTCCTCCTACGAGCAGTACTTC	-	TRBV6-5	TRBJ2-7	TRBD2